This T cell receptor beta chain was observed in a study of early T cells in non-severe SARS-CoV-2 infection (dated by TCRdb to the early 2020s). About the investigation overall: Bulk RNA from unsorted whole blood was used for TCR sequencing, so alpha and beta chains could not be paired.

Beyond this particular receptor, the publication reports: Matching against VDJdb was skewed toward anti-spike CD8 responses, likely underestimated virus-specific expansions, and missed private and CD4 specificities.

A case-control design nested within a healthcare worker cohort in London, UK, was used, with weekly nasopharyngeal swab PCR tests and blood sampling performed. Healthcare workers were recruited between 23 and 31 March 2020, during the week of the UK lockdown, and were followed weekly for up to about 15 weeks. With regard to this clonotype: The clone's antigen remains unknown. No much larger clone exists at a distance of one base, and base qualities are not known.

Spanning cysteine to phenylalanine, the CDR3 consists of 13 amino acids. Solely the CDR3 DNA is kept, with 39 bases framed from the first base. Trimming costs V 6 bases and J 1 base, and their ends lie 9 bases apart. Reading the germline V gene gives CDR1 SGHAT and CDR2 FQNNGV. Library generation was performed with 5' RACE. TCRdb records NextSeq 500 as the sequencer. In the TCR library protocol, unique molecular identifiers were attached to individual cDNA molecules to correct for PCR bias and sequencing error. TCR alpha and beta chains were both sequenced, and the abundances of alpha and beta sequences in each sample were closely correlated with each other. Per the source publication's procedure: Decombinator V4 was used to annotate the V gene, J gene and CDR3 of the TCR sequences. Expanded TCRs were defined as changing significantly between any two time points under a Poisson model with p below 0.0001. TCR abundances were normalised to the total number of TCRs sequenced per sample and were expressed as counts per million. TRAV1-2 paired with TRAJ12, TRAJ20 or TRAJ33 defined MAIT TCRs, while TRAV10 paired with TRAJ18 defined iNKT TCRs. VDJdb, accessed on 1 November 2021, was searched for TCRs annotated for CMV, EBV and SARS-CoV-2, and TCRs annotated for more than one antigen were excluded. Using fastp trimming at Q25 and MiXCR clonotype assembly, TCRdb reanalyzed the public sequencing data and kept in-frame beta chains. Rows are combined by CDR3 protein, so each entry shows the most common genes and DNA. The V and J calls were determined by TCRdb, not by the authors. For this sample the table gives tens of thousands of distinct CDR3 sequences, of which around 14% were detected only once. The ten largest account for 10% of the sample.

This receptor was identified in an adult who was a healthcare worker with PCR-confirmed SARS-CoV-2 infection or an uninfected control (not recorded which). Sequenced sample: whole blood. The V gene is TRBV11-2 and the J gene is TRBJ1-2; tentative D gene TRBD1, with 5 bases matching. The CDR3 here reads CASSRQSNYGYTF. The nucleotides are TGTGCCAGCAGTCGACAGAGTAACTATGGCTACACCTTC.